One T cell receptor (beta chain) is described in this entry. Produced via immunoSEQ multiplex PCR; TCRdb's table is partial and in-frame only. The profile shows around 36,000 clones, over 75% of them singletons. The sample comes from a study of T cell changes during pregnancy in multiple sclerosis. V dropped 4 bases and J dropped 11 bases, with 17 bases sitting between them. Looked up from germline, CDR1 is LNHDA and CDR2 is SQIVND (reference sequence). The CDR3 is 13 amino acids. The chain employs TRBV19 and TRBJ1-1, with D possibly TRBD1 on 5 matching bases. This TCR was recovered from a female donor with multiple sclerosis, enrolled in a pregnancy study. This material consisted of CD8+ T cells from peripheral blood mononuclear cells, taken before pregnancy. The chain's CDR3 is CASSTAVWGEAFF. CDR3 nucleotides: TGTGCCAGTAGTACCGCCGTGTGGGGCGAGGCTTTCTTT.